The 17 T cell receptor beta chains reported below all come from one sample, sequenced in a study of OX40 agonist ivuxolimab in advanced cancers. Method: immunoSEQ multiplex PCR; TCRdb's copy keeps in-frame clones and lacks some. In the table there are 150,000 to 170,000 clones, 94% of which are singletons. The sample was CD4+ or CD8+ T cells sorted from blood, taken in a trial of the OX40 agonist ivuxolimab. The source of these receptors is an adult with an advanced solid tumor such as melanoma, head and neck, liver or kidney cancer.

This clone was recorded once. The chain recombines TRBV7-2 with TRBJ1-2, with D uncertain. Trimming removed 4 bases from V and 4 bases from J, with 10 bases in between. The CDR3 sequence is 13 residues long. Germline V CDR1 and CDR2: SGHTA, FQGNSA. The CDR3 protein is CASSSDFVYGYTF. CDR3 DNA: TGTGCCAGCAGCTCCGATTTTGTCTATGGCTACACCTTC.

V is TRBV9 and J is TRBJ2-7; possibly TRBD2 for D (6 bases). The germline V gene encodes CDR1 SGDLS and CDR2 YYNGEE. Trimming removed 2 bases from V and 2 bases from J, with 11 bases in between. The CDR3 covers 14 residues. The CDR3 here is CASSVGGAPYEQYF. DNA for the CDR3: TGTGCCAGCAGCGTGGGGGGAGCGCCCTACGAGCAGTACTTC.

The chain recombines TRBV2 with TRBJ1-2; tentative D call: TRBD1 (6 bases). This CDR3 spans 14 amino acids. V was shortened by 5 bases and J by 5 bases, with 15 bases between the two germline ends. Germline CDR1 reads SNHLY; CDR2 reads FYNNEI. The CDR3 nucleotides are TGTGCCAGCAGTTTGGGGGCGCAGGTATATGGCTACACCTTC. This sequence encodes CASSLGAQVYGYTF. Based on the CDR3 plus reference TRBV2 and TRBJ1-2, the full variable domain is EPEVTQTPSHQVTQMGQEVILRCVPISNHLYFYWYRQILGQKVEFLVSFYNNEISEKSEIFDDQFSVERPDGSNFTLKIRSTKLEDSAMYFCASSLGAQVYGYTFGSGTRLTVV.

The V and J genes are TRBV7-2 and TRBJ2-1, with D unclear. V lost 5 bases and J 6 bases, leaving 14 bases between the germline ends. Germline loops: CDR1 SGHTA, CDR2 FQGNSA. The CDR3 has 14 amino acids. CDR3 nucleotide sequence: TGTGCCAGCAGCCTACCTATAAGGACCAATGAGCAGTTCTTC. Translation: CASSLPIRTNEQFF.

The CDR3, as DNA: TGTGCCAGCCAACAGGGGGGCACCGGGGAGCTGTTTTTT. This gives the protein CASQQGGTGELFF. The J gene is TRBJ2-2, the V gene TRBV2; TRBD1 aligns across 8 bases. Germline-derived CDR1 and CDR2 are SNHLY and FYNNEI. This CDR3 comprises 13 residues. J was trimmed by 4 bases and V by 8 bases; bases with no gene match: 3.

The chain carries TRBV6-5 and TRBJ1-3; tentatively, D is TRBD1 (6 bases). V was shortened by 8 bases and J by 4 bases, with 12 bases between the two germline ends. Germline V lookup: CDR1 MNHEY, CDR2 SVGAGI. The length of the CDR3 is 13 residues. The CDR3 spells CASEDRWGNTIYF. DNA for the CDR3: TGTGCCAGCGAGGACAGATGGGGAAACACCATATATTTT.

The chain combines TRBV6-6 with TRBJ2-3; 10 bases are a match to TRBD2. Germline values: CDR1 MNHNY, CDR2 SVGAGI (reference sequence). This CDR3 region has 15 residues. The trim removed 5 bases at V and 1 base at J, leaving 3 bases unmatched. This CDR3 reads CASSRGTSGTDTQYF. CDR3 DNA: TGTGCCAGCAGTCGGGGGACTAGCGGCACAGATACGCAGTATTTT.

This chain links TRBV28 with TRBJ1-2; TRBD1 might be the D (6 bases). There are 17 residues in the CDR3. With 7 bases removed from V and 0 bases from J, the gap between germline ends came to 21 bases. Germline V lookup: CDR1 MDHEN, CDR2 SYDVKM. The CDR3 region has the DNA TGTGCCAGCACAACCTCCGGGGGGCAGGCGACTAACTATGGCTACACCTTC. The encoded protein is CASTTSGGQATNYGYTF.

The chain combines TRBV5-4 with TRBJ1-1, with D unclear. This CDR3 spans 13 amino acids. Germline V lookup: CDR1 SGHNT, CDR2 YYREEE (reference sequence). V lost 4 bases to trimming and J lost 0 bases, with 7 bases between them. The CDR3 DNA follows: TGTGCCAGCAGCATCGGACTGAACACTGAAGCTTTCTTT. Translation gives CASSIGLNTEAFF.

The V and J genes are TRBV10-2 and TRBJ1-6; possibly TRBD1 for D (6 bases). V was pared by 1 base and J by 10 bases, with 11 bases between. CDR1 WSHSY and CDR2 SAAADI come from the germline V gene. The CDR3 has 14 amino acids. The CDR3 nucleotides are TGCGCCAGCAGTGAGTACCAGGGGCAATCACCCCTCCACTTT. Translating gives CASSEYQGQSPLHF.

V and J are TRBV7-8 and TRBJ2-1; no reliable D call. Deletions cut 2 bases from V and 6 bases from J, with 8 bases between. This CDR3 is built from 13 residues. Looked up from germline, CDR1 is SGHVS and CDR2 is FQNEAQ. For the CDR3, the DNA is TGTGCCAGCAGCTTAAGTATTTTCAATGAGCAGTTCTTC. It specifies CASSLSIFNEQFF.

The chain employs TRBV28 and TRBJ1-1, with a weak D call TRBD1 (6 bases). This CDR3 spans 16 amino acids. Trimming cost V 7 bases and J 3 bases, with 21 bases left between them. Per germline, CDR1 MDHEN and CDR2 SYDVKM. CDR3 sequence: CASTSPQAGADTEAFF. CDR3 nucleotide sequence: TGTGCCAGCACCTCCCCCCAGGCAGGGGCGGACACTGAAGCTTTCTTT.

The chain uses TRBV4-3 and TRBJ2-7; 9 bases fit TRBD2. CDR3 length: 17 amino acids. CDR1 and CDR2 from the germline V gene are LGHNA and YSLEER. The V gene end was trimmed by 3 bases and the J gene end by 4 bases; junction bases not matched to a gene: 13. The DNA for the CDR3 is TGCGCCAGCAGCCAGGCCGACCTGGCGGGGGGGCAGTACGAGCAGTACTTC. Encoded protein: CASSQADLAGGQYEQYF.

The rearrangement links TRBV9 to TRBJ1-4; D remains unclear. The CDR3 is made up of 13 amino acids. V was cut by 4 bases and J by 8 bases, with 12 bases left in between. CDR1 SGDLS and CDR2 YYNGEE come from the germline V gene. CDR3 bases: TGTGCCAGCAGCCCCCCTGGAAGAGAAAAACTGTTTTTT. Translating gives CASSPPGREKLFF.

The chain carries TRBV11-3 and TRBJ1-5; possible D gene TRBD1, 5 bases. Trimming left V 5 bases short and J 7 bases short, with 24 bases between. CDR3 length: 17 residues. CDR1 is SGHNT, CDR2 YENEEA, per germline. This CDR3 reads CASSPRETARAGQPQHF. CDR3 coding DNA: TGTGCCAGCAGCCCCCGGGAGACGGCGAGGGCAGGGCAGCCCCAGCATTTT.

V and J are TRBV6-4 and TRBJ2-2; no definite D call. Germline V gene data show CDR1 as MRHNA and CDR2 as SNTAGT. The length of the CDR3 is 14 residues. Trimming cost V 5 bases and J 2 bases, with 9 bases left between them. The chain's CDR3 is CASSRQTNTGELFF. The DNA of the CDR3 is TGTGCCAGCAGTCGGCAAACTAACACCGGGGAGCTGTTTTTT.

The chain combines TRBV5-1 with TRBJ2-7, with 11 nucleotides matching TRBD2. V gave up 2 bases and J gave up 1 base; unmatched junction bases: 2. CDR1 and CDR2 (germline): SGHRS, YFSETQ. This CDR3 is 15 amino acids long. The CDR3 bases are TGCGCCAGCAGCTTCACTAGCGGGAGTTCCTACGAGCAGTACTTC. This codes for CASSFTSGSSYEQYF.